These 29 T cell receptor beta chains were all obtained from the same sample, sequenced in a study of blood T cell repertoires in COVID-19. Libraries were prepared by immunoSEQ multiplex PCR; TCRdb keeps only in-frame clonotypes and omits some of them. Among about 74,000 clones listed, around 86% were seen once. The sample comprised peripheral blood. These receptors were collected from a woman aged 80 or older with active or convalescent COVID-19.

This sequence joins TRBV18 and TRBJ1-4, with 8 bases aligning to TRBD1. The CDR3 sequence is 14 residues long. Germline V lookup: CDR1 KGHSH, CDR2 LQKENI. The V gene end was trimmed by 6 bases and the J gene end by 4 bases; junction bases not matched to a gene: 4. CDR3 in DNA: TGTGCCAGCTCCCTGGGACAGGTTAATGAAAAACTGTTTTTT. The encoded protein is CASSLGQVNEKLFF.

CDR3 in amino acids: CASSGGAGSGNTIYF. Here the CDR3 DNA reads TGTGCCAGCAGCGGCGGGGCCGGCTCTGGAAACACCATATATTTT. This chain joins TRBV9 and TRBJ1-3, with D maybe TRBD1 (5 bases). The CDR3 length is 15 residues. The V and J ends lost 3 bases and 0 bases respectively, with 10 bases between them. CDR1 and CDR2 from the germline V gene are SGDLS and YYNGEE.

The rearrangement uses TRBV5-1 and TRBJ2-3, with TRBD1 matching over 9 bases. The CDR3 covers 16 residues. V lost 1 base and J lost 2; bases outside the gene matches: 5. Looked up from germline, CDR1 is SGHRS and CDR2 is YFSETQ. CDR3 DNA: TGCGCCAGCAGCTTGTGGGACAGGGCCCCCACAGATACGCAGTATTTT. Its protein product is CASSLWDRAPTDTQYF.

The chain's CDR3 is CATGLAGDYSTDTQYF. CDR3 nucleotides: TGTGCCACAGGACTAGCGGGGGACTATAGCACAGATACGCAGTATTTT. V usage is TRBV2 and J usage is TRBJ2-3; TRBD2 matches 13 bases. The ends lost 10 bases at V and 0 bases at J; junction bases unmatched: 7. There are 16 residues in the CDR3. Germline values: CDR1 SNHLY, CDR2 FYNNEI.

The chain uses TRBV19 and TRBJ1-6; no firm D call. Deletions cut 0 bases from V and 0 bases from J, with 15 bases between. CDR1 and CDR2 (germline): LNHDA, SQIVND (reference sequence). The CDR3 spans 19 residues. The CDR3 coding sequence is TGTGCCAGTAGTATAGATTCCGTAACTGACTTCTCCTATAATTCACCCCTCCACTTT. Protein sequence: CASSIDSVTDFSYNSPLHF. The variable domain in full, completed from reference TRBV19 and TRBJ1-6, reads DGGITQSPKYLFRKEGQNVTLSCEQNLNHDAMYWYRQDPGQGLRLIYYSQIVNDFQKGDIAEGYSVSREKKESFPLTVTSAQKNPTAFYLCASSIDSVTDFSYNSPLHFGNGTRLTVT.

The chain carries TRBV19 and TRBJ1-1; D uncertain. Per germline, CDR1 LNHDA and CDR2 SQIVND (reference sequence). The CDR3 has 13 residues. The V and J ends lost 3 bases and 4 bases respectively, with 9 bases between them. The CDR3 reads CASSIRVGTEAFF. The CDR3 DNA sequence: TGTGCCAGTAGTATCCGAGTCGGCACTGAAGCTTTCTTT.

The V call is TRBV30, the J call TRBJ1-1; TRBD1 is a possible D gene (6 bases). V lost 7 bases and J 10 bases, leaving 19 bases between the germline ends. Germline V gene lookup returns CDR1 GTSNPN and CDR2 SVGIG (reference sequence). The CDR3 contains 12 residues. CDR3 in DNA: TGTGCCTATCAAACAGGGCTCCTGGGAGCTTTCTTT. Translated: CAYQTGLLGAFF.

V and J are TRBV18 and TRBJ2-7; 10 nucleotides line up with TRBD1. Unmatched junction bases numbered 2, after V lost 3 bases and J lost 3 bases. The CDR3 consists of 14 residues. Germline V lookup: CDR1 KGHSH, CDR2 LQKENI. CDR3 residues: CASSPGQGFYEQYF. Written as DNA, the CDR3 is TGTGCCAGCTCACCGGGACAGGGGTTCTACGAGCAGTACTTC.

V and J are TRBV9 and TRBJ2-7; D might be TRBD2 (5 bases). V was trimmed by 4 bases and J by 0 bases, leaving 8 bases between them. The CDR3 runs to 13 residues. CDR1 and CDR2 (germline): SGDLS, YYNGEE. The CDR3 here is CASSFGSSYEQYF. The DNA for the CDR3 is TGTGCCAGCAGCTTTGGGAGCTCCTACGAGCAGTACTTC.

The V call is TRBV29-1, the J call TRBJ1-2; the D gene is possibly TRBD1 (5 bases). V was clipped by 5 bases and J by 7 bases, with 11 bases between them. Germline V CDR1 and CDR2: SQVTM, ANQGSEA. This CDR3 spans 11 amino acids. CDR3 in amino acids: CSVTGGGGYTF. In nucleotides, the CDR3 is TGCAGCGTTACCGGGGGAGGTGGCTACACCTTC.

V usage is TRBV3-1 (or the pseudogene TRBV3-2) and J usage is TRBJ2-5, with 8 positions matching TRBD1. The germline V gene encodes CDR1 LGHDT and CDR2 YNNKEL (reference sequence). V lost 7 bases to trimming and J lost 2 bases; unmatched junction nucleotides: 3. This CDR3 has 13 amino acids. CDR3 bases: TGTGCCAGCAAAACAGGGGGGCAAGAGACCCAGTACTTC. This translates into CASKTGGQETQYF.

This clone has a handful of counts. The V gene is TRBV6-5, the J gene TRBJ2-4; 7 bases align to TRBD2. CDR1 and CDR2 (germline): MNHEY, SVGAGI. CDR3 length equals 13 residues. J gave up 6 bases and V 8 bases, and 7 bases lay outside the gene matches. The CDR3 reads CASLWGGVNIQYF. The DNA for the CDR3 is TGTGCCAGCCTGTGGGGGGGTGTAAACATTCAGTACTTC.

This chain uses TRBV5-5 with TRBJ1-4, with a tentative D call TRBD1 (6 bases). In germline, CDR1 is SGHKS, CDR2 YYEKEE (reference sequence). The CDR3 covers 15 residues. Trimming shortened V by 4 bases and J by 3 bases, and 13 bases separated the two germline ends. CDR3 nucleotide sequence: TGTGCCAGCAGCATAGGGGGGGCATCTAATGAAAAACTGTTTTTT. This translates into CASSIGGASNEKLFF.

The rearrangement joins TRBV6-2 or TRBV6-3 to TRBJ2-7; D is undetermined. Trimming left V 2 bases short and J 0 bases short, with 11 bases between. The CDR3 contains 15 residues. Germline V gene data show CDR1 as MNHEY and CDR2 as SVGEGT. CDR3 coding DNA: TGTGCCAGCAGTTACCAGGCAAGTAACTCCTACGAGCAGTACTTC. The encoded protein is CASSYQASNSYEQYF.

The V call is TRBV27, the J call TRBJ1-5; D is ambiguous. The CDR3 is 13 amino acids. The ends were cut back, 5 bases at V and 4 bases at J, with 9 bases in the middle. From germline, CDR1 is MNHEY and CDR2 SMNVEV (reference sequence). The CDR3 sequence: CASSAVENQPQHF. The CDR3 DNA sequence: TGTGCCAGCAGTGCCGTGGAGAATCAGCCCCAGCATTTT.

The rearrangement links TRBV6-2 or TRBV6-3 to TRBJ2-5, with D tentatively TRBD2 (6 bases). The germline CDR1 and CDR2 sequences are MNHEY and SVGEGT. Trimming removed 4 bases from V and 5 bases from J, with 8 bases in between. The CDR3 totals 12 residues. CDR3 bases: TGTGCCAGCAGTTGGACTACGGAGACCCAGTACTTC. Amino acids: CASSWTTETQYF.

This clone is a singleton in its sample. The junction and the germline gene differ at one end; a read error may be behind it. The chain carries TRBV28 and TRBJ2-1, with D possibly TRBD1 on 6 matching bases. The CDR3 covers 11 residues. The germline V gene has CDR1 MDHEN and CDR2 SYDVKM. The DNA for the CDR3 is TGTGCCAGCAGTAATACAGGGAACTCTGTCTTC. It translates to CASSNTGNSVF.

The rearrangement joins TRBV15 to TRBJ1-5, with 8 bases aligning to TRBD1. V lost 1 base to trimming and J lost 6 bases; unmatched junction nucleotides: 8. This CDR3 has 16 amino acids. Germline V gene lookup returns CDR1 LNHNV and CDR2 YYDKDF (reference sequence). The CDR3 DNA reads TGTGCCACCAGCAGAGCACGGACAGGGAGGGTTCAGCCCCAGCATTTT. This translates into CATSRARTGRVQPQHF.

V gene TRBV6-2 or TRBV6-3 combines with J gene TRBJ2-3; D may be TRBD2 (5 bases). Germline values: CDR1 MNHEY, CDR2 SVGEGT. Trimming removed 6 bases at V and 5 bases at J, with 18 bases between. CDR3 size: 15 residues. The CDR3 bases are TGTGCCAGCAGCCCGAGCGGATCCACGGGAGATACGCAGTATTTT. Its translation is CASSPSGSTGDTQYF.

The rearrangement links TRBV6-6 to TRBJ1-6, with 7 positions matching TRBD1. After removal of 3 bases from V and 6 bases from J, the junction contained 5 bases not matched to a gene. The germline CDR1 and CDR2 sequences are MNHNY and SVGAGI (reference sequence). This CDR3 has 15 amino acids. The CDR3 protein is CASSYETGSNSPLHF. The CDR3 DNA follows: TGTGCCAGCAGTTATGAGACAGGGAGTAATTCACCCCTCCACTTT.

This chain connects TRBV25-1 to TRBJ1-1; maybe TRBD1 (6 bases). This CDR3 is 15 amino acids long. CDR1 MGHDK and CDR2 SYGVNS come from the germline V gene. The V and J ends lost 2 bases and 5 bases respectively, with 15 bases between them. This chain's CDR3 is CASSEPSGGRTEAFF. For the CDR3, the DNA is TGTGCCAGCAGTGAACCCAGCGGGGGGCGGACTGAAGCTTTCTTT.

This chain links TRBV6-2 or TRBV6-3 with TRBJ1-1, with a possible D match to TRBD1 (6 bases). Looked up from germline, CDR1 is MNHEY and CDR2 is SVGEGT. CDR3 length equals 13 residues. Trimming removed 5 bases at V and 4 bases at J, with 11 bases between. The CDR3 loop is CASSPGEPTEAFF. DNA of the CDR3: TGTGCCAGCAGTCCAGGGGAGCCCACTGAAGCTTTCTTT.

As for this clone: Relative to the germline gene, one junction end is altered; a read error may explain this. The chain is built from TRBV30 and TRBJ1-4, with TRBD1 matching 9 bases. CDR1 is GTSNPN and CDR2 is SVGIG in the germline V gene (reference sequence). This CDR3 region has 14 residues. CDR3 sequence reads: CAWSTGTGSERLFF. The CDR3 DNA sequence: TGTGCCTGGAGTACCGGGACAGGGAGTGAAAGACTGTTTTTT.

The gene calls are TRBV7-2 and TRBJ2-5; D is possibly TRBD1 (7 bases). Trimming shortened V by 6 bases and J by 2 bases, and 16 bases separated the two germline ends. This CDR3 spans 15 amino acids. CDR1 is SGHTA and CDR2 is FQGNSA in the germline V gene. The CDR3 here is CASSKGAGRQETQYF. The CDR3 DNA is TGTGCCAGCAGTAAGGGGGCGGGGAGACAAGAGACCCAGTACTTC.

The CDR3 sequence: CASSYSSRTEAFF. For the CDR3, the DNA is TGTGCCAGCAGTTACTCGAGTCGCACTGAAGCTTTCTTT. This chain uses TRBV6-2 or TRBV6-3 with TRBJ1-1; D unclear. Trimming stripped 0 bases from V and 4 bases from J, with 6 bases between. Germline-derived CDR1 and CDR2 are MNHEY and SVGEGT. CDR3 length: 13 residues.

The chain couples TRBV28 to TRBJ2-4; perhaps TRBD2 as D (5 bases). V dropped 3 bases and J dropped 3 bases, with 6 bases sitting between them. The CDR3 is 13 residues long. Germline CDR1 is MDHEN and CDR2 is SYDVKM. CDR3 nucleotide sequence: TGTGCCAGCAGTTTGAGGGACAAAAACATTCAGTACTTC. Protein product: CASSLRDKNIQYF.

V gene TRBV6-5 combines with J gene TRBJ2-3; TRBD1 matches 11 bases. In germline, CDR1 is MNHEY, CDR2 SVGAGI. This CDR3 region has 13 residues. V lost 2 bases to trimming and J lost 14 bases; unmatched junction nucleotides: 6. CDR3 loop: CASSYDGTGGPYF. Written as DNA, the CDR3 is TGTGCCAGCAGTTACGATGGGACAGGGGGGCCGTATTTT.

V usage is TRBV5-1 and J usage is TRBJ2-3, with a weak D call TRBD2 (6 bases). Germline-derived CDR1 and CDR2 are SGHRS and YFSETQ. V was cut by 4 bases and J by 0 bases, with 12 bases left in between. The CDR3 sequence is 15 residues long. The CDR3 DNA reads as TGCGCCAGCAGCCTGTGGGGGACTAGCACAGATACGCAGTATTTT. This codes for CASSLWGTSTDTQYF.

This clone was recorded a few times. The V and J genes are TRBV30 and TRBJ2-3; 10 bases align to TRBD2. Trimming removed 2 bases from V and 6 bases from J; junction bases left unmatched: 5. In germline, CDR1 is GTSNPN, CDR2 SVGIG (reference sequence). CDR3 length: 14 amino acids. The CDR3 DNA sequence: TGTGCCTGGAGTCACGGGACTAGCGACGATACGCAGTATTTT. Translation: CAWSHGTSDDTQYF. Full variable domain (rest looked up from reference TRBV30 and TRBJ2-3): SQTIHQWPATLVQPVGSPLSLECTVEGTSNPNLYWYRQAAGRGLQLLFYSVGIGQISSEVPQNLSASRPQDRQFILSSKKLLLSDSGFYLCAWSHGTSDDTQYFGPGTRLTVL.